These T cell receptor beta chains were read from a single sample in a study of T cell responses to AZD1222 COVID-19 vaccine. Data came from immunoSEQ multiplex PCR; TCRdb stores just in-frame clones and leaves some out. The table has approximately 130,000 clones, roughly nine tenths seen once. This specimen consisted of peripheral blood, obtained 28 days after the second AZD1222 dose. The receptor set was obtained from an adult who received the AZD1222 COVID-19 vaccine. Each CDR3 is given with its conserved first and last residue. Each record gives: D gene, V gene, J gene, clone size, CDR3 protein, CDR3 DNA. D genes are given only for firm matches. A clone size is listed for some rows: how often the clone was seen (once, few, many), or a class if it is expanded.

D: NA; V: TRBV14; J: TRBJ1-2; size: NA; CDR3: CASSQDWQEPHGYTF; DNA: TGTGCCAGCAGCCAAGATTGGCAGGAGCCTCATGGCTACACCTTC
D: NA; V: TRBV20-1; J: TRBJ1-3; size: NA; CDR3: CSGGLGNTIYF; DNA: TGCAGTGGGGGGCTCGGAAACACCATATATTTT
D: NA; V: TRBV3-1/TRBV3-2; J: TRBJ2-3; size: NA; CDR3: CASSRGRSDTQYF; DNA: TGTGCCAGCAGCAGAGGGAGGTCAGATACGCAGTATTTT
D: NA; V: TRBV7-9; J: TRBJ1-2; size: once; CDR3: CASSLGSAPYGYTF; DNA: TGTGCCAGCAGCTTGGGGTCGGCCCCATATGGCTACACCTTC
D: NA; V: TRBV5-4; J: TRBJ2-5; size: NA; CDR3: CASTSFGRVETQYF; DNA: TGTGCCAGCACCTCCTTCGGAAGGGTAGAGACCCAGTACTTC
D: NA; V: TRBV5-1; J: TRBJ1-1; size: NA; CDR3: CASTVKGKVGRGEAFF; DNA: TGCGCCAGCACCGTTAAGGGGAAAGTTGGTAGGGGTGAAGCTTTCTTT
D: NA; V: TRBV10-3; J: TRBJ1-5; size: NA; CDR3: CAISDGGERSNQPQHF; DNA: TGTGCCATCAGTGATGGGGGGGAAAGGAGCAATCAGCCCCAGCATTTT
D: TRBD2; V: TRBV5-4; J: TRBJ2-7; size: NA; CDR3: CASSVDPTSGSYEQYF; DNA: TGTGCCAGCAGCGTCGACCCCACTAGCGGGAGTTACGAGCAGTACTTC
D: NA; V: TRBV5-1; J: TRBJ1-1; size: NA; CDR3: CASTLGQQNTEAFF; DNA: TGCGCCAGCACCCTTGGACAGCAGAACACTGAAGCTTTCTTT
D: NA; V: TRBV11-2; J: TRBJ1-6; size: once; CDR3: CASSLVAGSNSPLHF; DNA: TGTGCCAGCAGCTTAGTGGCCGGGTCTAATTCACCCCTCCACTTT
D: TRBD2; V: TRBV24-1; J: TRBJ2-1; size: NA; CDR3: CATSDGRSGVGEQFF; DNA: TGTGCCACCAGTGATGGGCGGAGCGGGGTGGGTGAGCAGTTCTTC
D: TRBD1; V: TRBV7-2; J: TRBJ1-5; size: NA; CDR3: CASSIDRVQPQHF; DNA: TGTGCCAGCAGCATCGACAGGGTTCAGCCCCAGCATTTT
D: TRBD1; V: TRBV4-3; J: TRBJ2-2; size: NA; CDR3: CASSHGQDTGELFF; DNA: TGCGCCAGCAGCCATGGACAGGACACCGGGGAGCTGTTTTTT
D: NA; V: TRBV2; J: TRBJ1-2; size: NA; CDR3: CASSEQGVRGYGYTF; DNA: TGTGCCAGCAGTGAACAAGGGGTCCGTGGCTATGGCTACACCTTC
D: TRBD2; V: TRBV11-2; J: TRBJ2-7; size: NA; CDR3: CASSSTGLANYEQYF; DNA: TGTGCCAGCAGCTCTACGGGACTAGCGAACTACGAGCAGTACTTC
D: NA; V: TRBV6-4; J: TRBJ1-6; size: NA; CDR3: CASSDDGRPPLHF; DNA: TGTGCCAGCAGTGACGACGGCAGACCTCCCCTCCACTTT
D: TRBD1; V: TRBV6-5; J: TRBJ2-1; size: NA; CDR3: CASSPMGQGYNEQFF; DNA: TGTGCCAGCTCCCCGATGGGACAGGGGTACAATGAGCAGTTCTTC
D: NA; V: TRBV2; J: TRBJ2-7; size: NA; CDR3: CASISRGSYEQYF; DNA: TGTGCCAGCATTTCGAGAGGCTCCTACGAGCAGTACTTC
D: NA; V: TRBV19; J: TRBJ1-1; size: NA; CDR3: CASSSLQFTEAFF; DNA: TGTGCCAGTAGTAGCTTACAGTTCACTGAAGCTTTCTTT
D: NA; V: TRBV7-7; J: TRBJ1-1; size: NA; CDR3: CASSLGVGTEAFF; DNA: TGTGCTAGCAGCTTAGGGGTGGGCACTGAAGCTTTCTTT
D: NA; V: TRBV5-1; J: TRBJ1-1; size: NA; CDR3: CASSYTMNTEAFF; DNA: TGCGCCAGCAGCTACACAATGAACACTGAAGCTTTCTTT
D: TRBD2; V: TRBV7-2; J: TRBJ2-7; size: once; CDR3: CASSSLAGSYEQYF; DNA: TGTGCCAGCAGCTCACTAGCGGGGTCCTACGAGCAGTACTTC
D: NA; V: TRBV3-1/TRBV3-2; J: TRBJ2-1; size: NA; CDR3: CASSQGREEYNEQFF; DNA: TGTGCCAGCAGCCAAGGAAGGGAGGAGTACAATGAGCAGTTCTTC
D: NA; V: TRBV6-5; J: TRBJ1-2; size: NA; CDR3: CASNAGTRGYTF; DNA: TGTGCCAGCAATGCCGGGACGCGTGGCTACACCTTC
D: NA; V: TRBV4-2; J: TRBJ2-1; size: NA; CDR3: CASSQDAAGPLDEQFF; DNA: TGTGCCAGCAGCCAAGATGCAGCCGGGCCCTTGGATGAGCAGTTCTTC
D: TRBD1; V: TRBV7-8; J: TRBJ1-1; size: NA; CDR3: CASSSSMTGVTEAFF; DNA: TGTGCCAGCAGCTCGTCTATGACAGGGGTTACTGAAGCTTTCTTT
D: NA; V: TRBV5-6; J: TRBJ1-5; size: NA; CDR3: CASSLEQGDQPQHF; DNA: TGTGCCAGCAGCTTGGAGCAGGGTGATCAGCCCCAGCATTTT
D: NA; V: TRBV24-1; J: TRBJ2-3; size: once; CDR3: CATSGGAGSTDTQYF; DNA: TGTGCCACCAGTGGGGGAGCGGGTAGCACAGATACGCAGTATTTT
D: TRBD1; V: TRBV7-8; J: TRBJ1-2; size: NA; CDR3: CASSPSDRGNYGYTF; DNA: TGTGCCAGCAGCCCCTCGGACAGGGGGAACTATGGCTACACCTTC
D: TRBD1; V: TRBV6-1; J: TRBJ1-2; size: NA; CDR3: CASSEGDSLSGYTF; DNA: TGTGCCAGCAGTGAAGGGGACAGTCTGAGTGGCTACACCTTC
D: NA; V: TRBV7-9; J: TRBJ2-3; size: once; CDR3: CASSLEGSTDTQYF; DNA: TGTGCCAGCAGCTTAGAAGGGAGCACAGATACGCAGTATTTT
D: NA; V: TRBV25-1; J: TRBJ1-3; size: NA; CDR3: CAIGGSGNTIYF; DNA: TGTGCCATAGGGGGCTCTGGAAACACCATATATTTT
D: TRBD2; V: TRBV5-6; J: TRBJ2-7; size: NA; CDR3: CASSQMGLADRSYEQYF; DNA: TGTGCCAGCAGCCAAATGGGACTAGCGGACCGCTCCTACGAGCAGTACTTC
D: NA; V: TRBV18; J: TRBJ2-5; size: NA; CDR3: CASSGGYQETQYF; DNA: TGTGCCAGCTCAGGGGGGTACCAAGAGACCCAGTACTTC
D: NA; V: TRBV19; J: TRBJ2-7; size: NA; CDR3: CASSIAASRAYEQYF; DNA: TGTGCCAGTAGTATAGCGGCTAGCCGAGCCTACGAGCAGTACTTC
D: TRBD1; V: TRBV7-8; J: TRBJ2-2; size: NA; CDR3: CASGQGANTGELFF; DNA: TGTGCCAGCGGCCAGGGGGCAAACACCGGGGAGCTGTTTTTT
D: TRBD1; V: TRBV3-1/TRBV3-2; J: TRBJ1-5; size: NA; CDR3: CASSQKVAQGQGRGKPQHF; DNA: TGTGCCAGCAGCCAAAAAGTTGCCCAGGGACAGGGGAGAGGGAAGCCCCAGCATTTT
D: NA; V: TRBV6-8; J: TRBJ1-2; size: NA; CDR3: CASTLDSAAYGYTF; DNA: TGTGCCAGCACACTGGACTCGGCGGCCTATGGCTACACCTTC
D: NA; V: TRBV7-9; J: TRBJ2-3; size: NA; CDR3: CASSLGGGLTDTQYF; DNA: TGTGCCAGCAGCTTAGGGGGGGGCCTCACAGATACGCAGTATTTT
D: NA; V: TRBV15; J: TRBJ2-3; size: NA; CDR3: CATSRVGRTDTQYF; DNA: TGTGCCACCAGCAGAGTGGGGCGCACAGATACGCAGTATTTT
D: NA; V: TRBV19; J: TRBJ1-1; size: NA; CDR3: CASSPAGSIPEAFF; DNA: TGTGCCAGTAGTCCCGCTGGTAGCATCCCTGAAGCTTTCTTT
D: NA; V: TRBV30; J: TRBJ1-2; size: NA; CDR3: CAWSPPSGGYTF; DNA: TGTGCCTGGAGTCCGCCCTCGGGCGGCTACACCTTC
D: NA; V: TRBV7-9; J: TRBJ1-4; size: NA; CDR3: CASSGFRTNEKLFF; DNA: TGTGCCAGCAGCGGTTTTCGGACTAATGAAAAACTGTTTTTT
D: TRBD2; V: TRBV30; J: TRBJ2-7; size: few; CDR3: CAWSVGLAGAYEQYF; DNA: TGTGCCTGGAGTGTTGGACTAGCGGGAGCTTACGAGCAGTACTTC